The 14 T cell receptor beta chains below all came from one sample that was sequenced in a study of T cells expressing NK-cell markers. TCRdb reanalyzed the 5' RACE reads, giving one entry per CDR3 protein sequence and no DNA. This table holds roughly 380,000 distinct CDR3 sequences. Sample: blood T cells: a sorted CD56 or NKG2C T cell subset, CD4+ or CD8+ T cells, or bulk PBMC T cells (not recorded which). Source of these receptors: a man aged 18-69 years in good health.

The V and J genes are TRBV14 and TRBJ2-7; TCRdb lists TRBD1, though no DNA is available to test this call. The length of the CDR3 is 16 residues. Germline V gives CDR1 SGHDN, CDR2 FVKESK. The CDR3 sequence is CASSQQGSLSSYEQYF.

This chain links TRBV6-1 with TRBJ1-3. CDR3 length: 15 amino acids. CDR1 is MNHNS and CDR2 is SASEGT in the germline V gene. The CDR3 loop reads CASASSGGSGNTIYF.

The rearrangement uses TRBV5-5 and TRBJ2-7. Per the germline V gene, CDR1 is SGHKS and CDR2 is YYEKEE (reference sequence). The CDR3 runs to 13 residues. The CDR3 sequence is CASSLPGVGEQYF.

This chain connects TRBV4-1 to TRBJ2-5. The CDR3 runs 12 residues. CDR1 MGHRA and CDR2 YSYEKL come from the germline V gene. The CDR3 spells CASSHLQETQYF.

The rearrangement joins TRBV5-1 to TRBJ2-1. Per germline, CDR1 SGHRS and CDR2 YFSETQ. This CDR3 contains 15 residues. Here the CDR3 reads CASSWDILLHNEQFF.

This chain connects TRBV18 to TRBJ1-4; the TRBD1 assignment by TCRdb is unverifiable without DNA. Germline CDR1 reads KGHSH; CDR2 reads LQKENI. The CDR3 is made up of 15 amino acids. The CDR3 protein is CASSPDSLSNEKLFF. Full variable domain (outside the CDR3, taken from reference TRBV18 and TRBJ1-4): NAGVMQNPRHLVRRRGQEARLRCSPMKGHSHVYWYRQLPEEGLKFMVYLQKENIIDESGMPKERFSAEFPKEGPSILRIQQVVRGDSAAYFCASSPDSLSNEKLFFGSGTQLSVL.

The rearrangement links TRBV4-1 to TRBJ2-1; TCRdb's D call, TRBD1, is unchecked because there is no DNA. Per the germline V gene, CDR1 is MGHRA and CDR2 is YSYEKL. This CDR3 is 14 amino acids long. CDR3 protein: CASSQMDNYNEQFF.

This rearrangement joins TRBV19 to TRBJ2-5; the D gene TCRdb calls, TRBD1, cannot be checked with no DNA. CDR1 and CDR2 from the germline V gene are LNHDA and SQIVND (reference sequence). The CDR3 contains 13 residues. The CDR3 is CASSRSGEETQYF.

The chain recombines TRBV11-2 with TRBJ2-7; lacking DNA, the TRBD2 call made by TCRdb goes unchecked. CDR1 SGHAT and CDR2 FQNNGV come from the germline V gene. The CDR3 consists of 15 residues. The CDR3 loop is CASSKRTGTSHEQYF.

The rearrangement uses TRBV12-3 or TRBV12-4 and TRBJ1-2. The CDR3 spans 14 residues. CDR3 protein: CASSLVAANYGYTF.

The J gene is TRBJ2-7, the V gene TRBV7-2. Per the germline V gene, CDR1 is SGHTA and CDR2 is FQGNSA. CDR3 length: 15 amino acids. The chain's CDR3 is CASSLHNWSSYEQYF.

The J gene is TRBJ1-5, the V gene TRBV29-1. The CDR3 has 13 amino acids. Germline CDR1 and CDR2: SQVTM and ANQGSEA. CDR3 loop: CSVVQASGQPQHF.

The chain employs TRBV18 and TRBJ2-3; TCRdb picks TRBD1, but there is no DNA to check that call. The CDR3 length is 16 residues. CDR1 is KGHSH and CDR2 is LQKENI in the germline V gene. The CDR3 region is CASSPPDRAPTFTQYF.

J is TRBJ2-1 and V is TRBV21-1; TCRdb's D call, TRBD1, is unchecked because there is no DNA. TRBV21-1 is a recognized pseudogene. CDR3 length equals 14 residues. CDR3 protein: CASSKKTAYNEQFF.